What follows are 24 T cell receptor beta chains derived from one specimen sequenced in a study of T cell responses to AZD1222 COVID-19 vaccine. Method: immunoSEQ multiplex PCR; TCRdb's copy keeps in-frame clones and lacks some. The table has about 25,000 clones, 87% seen once. This sample comprised peripheral blood, obtained 28 days after the second AZD1222 dose. The receptors originated from an adult who received the AZD1222 COVID-19 vaccine.

The chain combines TRBV2 with TRBJ2-3; 7 bases match TRBD1. CDR3 length: 13 amino acids. CDR1 is SNHLY and CDR2 is FYNNEI in the germline V gene. Trimming cost V 6 bases and J 3 bases; bases outside gene matches: 3. DNA for the CDR3: TGTGCCAGCAGGACGGACAGGACAGATACGCAGTATTTT. Amino acid sequence: CASRTDRTDTQYF.

The chain couples TRBV30 to TRBJ2-7; 10 bases agree with TRBD2. Germline loops: CDR1 GTSNPN, CDR2 SVGIG (reference sequence). Unmatched junction bases numbered 5, after V lost 0 bases and J lost 6 bases. This CDR3 is built from 14 residues. CDR3 nucleotide sequence: TGTGCCTGGAGTGTCAGCGGGAGGGTCCGCGAGCAGTACTTC. Its protein product is CAWSVSGRVREQYF. Full variable domain (missing parts from reference TRBV30 and TRBJ2-7): SQTIHQWPATLVQPVGSPLSLECTVEGTSNPNLYWYRQAAGRGLQLLFYSVGIGQISSEVPQNLSASRPQDRQFILSSKKLLLSDSGFYLCAWSVSGRVREQYFGPGTRLTVT.

The gene calls are TRBV5-6 and TRBJ2-2; TRBD2 agrees at 7 bases. Trimming at V came to 4 bases and at J to 6 bases, leaving 9 bases not matched to a gene. The CDR3 spans 15 residues. Germline V gene lookup returns CDR1 SGHDT and CDR2 YYEEEE. This chain's CDR3 is CASSRGGRMAGELFF. The CDR3 DNA sequence: TGTGCCAGCAGCCGCGGCGGGAGAATGGCCGGGGAGCTGTTTTTT.

This clone has only one observation. The chain combines TRBV27 with TRBJ2-7, with D perhaps TRBD1 (6 bases). Trimming cost V 9 bases and J 6 bases, with 21 bases left between them. Looked up from germline, CDR1 is MNHEY and CDR2 is SMNVEV (reference sequence). CDR3 length: 14 amino acids. CDR3 nucleotide sequence: TGTGCCAGTCACGGGCGTGCAGGGGTGGCCGAGCAGTACTTC. It translates to CASHGRAGVAEQYF.

The V and J genes are TRBV28 and TRBJ1-2, with 7 bases identical to TRBD1. The CDR3 has 14 amino acids. Germline assignment: CDR1 MDHEN and CDR2 SYDVKM. V lost 4 bases and J lost 1; bases outside the gene matches: 3. This CDR3 reads CASSSTGINYGYTF. Written as DNA, the CDR3 is TGTGCCAGCAGTTCGACAGGGATTAACTATGGCTACACCTTC.

The chain is built from TRBV5-1 and TRBJ1-2, with no clear D. CDR1 SGHRS and CDR2 YFSETQ come from the germline V gene. V was trimmed by 0 bases and J by 2 bases, leaving 8 bases between them. The CDR3 loop spans 14 amino acids. Here the CDR3 reads CASSLGPGNYGYTF. In nucleotides, the CDR3 is TGCGCCAGCAGCTTGGGCCCGGGGAACTATGGCTACACCTTC.

J is TRBJ1-6 and V is TRBV27; D not certain. V was trimmed by 1 base and J by 5 bases, leaving 6 bases between them. Germline loops: CDR1 MNHEY, CDR2 SMNVEV (reference sequence). The CDR3 extends over 14 amino acids. The CDR3 spells CASSLWHNNSPLHF. The CDR3 nucleotides read TGTGCCAGCAGTTTATGGCACAATAATTCACCCCTCCACTTT.

This sequence joins TRBV7-3 and TRBJ1-1, with D possibly TRBD1 on 6 matching bases. CDR1 is SGHTA and CDR2 is FQGTGA in the germline V gene. The CDR3 spans 14 residues. Trimming cost V 2 bases and J 1 base, with 8 bases left between them. This CDR3 is CASSLQGTNTEAFF. CDR3 DNA: TGTGCCAGCAGCTTACAGGGGACGAACACTGAAGCTTTCTTT.

The rearrangement joins TRBV10-2 to TRBJ2-1, with no clear D. V lost 7 bases to trimming and J lost 8 bases, with 12 bases between them. The CDR3 is made up of 12 amino acids. Germline V lookup: CDR1 WSHSY, CDR2 SAAADI. The CDR3 region is CASTPRQDEQFF. The CDR3 DNA reads as TGCGCCAGCACCCCGAGGCAGGATGAGCAGTTCTTC.

V and J are TRBV7-9 and TRBJ2-1; 8 bases are a match to TRBD2. After removal of 0 bases from V and 6 bases from J, the junction contained 4 bases not matched to a gene. CDR1 SEHNR and CDR2 FQNEAQ come from the germline V gene (reference sequence). This CDR3 has 15 residues. As DNA, the CDR3 is TGTGCCAGCAGCTTAGCGGGACTAGTCAGCAATGAGCAGTTCTTC. This translates into CASSLAGLVSNEQFF.

The chain carries TRBV18 and TRBJ2-2, with 13 bases matching TRBD2. Trimming took 2 bases from V and 7 from J; bases not matched to a gene: 4. CDR1 and CDR2 from the germline V gene are KGHSH and LQKENI. This CDR3 spans 16 amino acids. The CDR3 sequence is CASSPGLAGVIGELFF. The CDR3 nucleotides read TGTGCCAGCTCACCAGGACTAGCGGGAGTTATCGGGGAGCTGTTTTTT. Filled out from reference TRBV18 and TRBJ2-2, the complete variable domain reads NAGVMQNPRHLVRRRGQEARLRCSPMKGHSHVYWYRQLPEEGLKFMVYLQKENIIDESGMPKERFSAEFPKEGPSILRIQQVVRGDSAAYFCASSPGLAGVIGELFFGEGSRLTVL.

The chain employs TRBV21-1 and TRBJ2-7; the table's D gene call, TRBD2, was not cross checked with the DNA. TRBV21-1 counts as a pseudogene. The CDR3 is 16 amino acids. The CDR3 sequence: CASSIGIYRASYEQYF. Here the CDR3 DNA reads TGTGCCAGCAGCATCGGGATTTATCGCGCCTCCTACGAGCAGTACTTC.

The chain joins TRBV4-3 to TRBJ1-1; D is unresolved. This CDR3 has 16 amino acids. V lost 2 bases and J lost 1, with 14 bases in between. CDR1 LGHNA and CDR2 YSLEER come from the germline V gene. CDR3 coding DNA: TGCGCCAGCAGCCAATCGGATTTGAGGGAGAACACTGAAGCTTTCTTT. Translation gives CASSQSDLRENTEAFF.

The genes are TRBV6-5 and TRBJ2-3; D is unresolved. Per germline, CDR1 MNHEY and CDR2 SVGAGI. Trimming took 6 bases from V and 4 from J, leaving 11 bases between them. The CDR3 is 13 amino acids. The CDR3 nucleotides read TGTGCCAGCAGCTGGATAGGGTCAGATACGCAGTATTTT. Translation: CASSWIGSDTQYF.

The chain is built from TRBV5-1 and TRBJ1-2, with a weak D call TRBD1 (6 bases). The CDR3 loop spans 14 amino acids. V lost 4 bases and J lost 1, with 11 bases in between. Germline V gene lookup returns CDR1 SGHRS and CDR2 YFSETQ. As DNA, the CDR3 is TGCGCCAGCAGCCTCGGACAGCTTAACTATGGCTACACCTTC. This translates into CASSLGQLNYGYTF.

In DNA form, the CDR3 reads TGTGCCAGCAGTTACGAGGGACAGGGGGGGAACACTGAAGCTTTCTTT. Its translation is CASSYEGQGGNTEAFF. The chain combines TRBV6-6 with TRBJ1-1; 11 bases are shared with TRBD1. The CDR3 has 16 residues. The germline V gene has CDR1 MNHNY and CDR2 SVGAGI (reference sequence). The V segment lost 2 bases and the J segment 1 base; nucleotides outside the gene matches: 3.

The chain recombines TRBV9 with TRBJ2-1; 14 bases are a match to TRBD2. J gave up 1 base and V 0 bases, and 6 bases lay outside the gene matches. The germline CDR1 and CDR2 sequences are SGDLS and YYNGEE. The CDR3 loop spans 19 amino acids. The CDR3 DNA follows: TGTGCCAGCAGCGTAGCTCAGGGGACTAGCGGGAGATCCTACAATGAGCAGTTCTTC. Amino acids: CASSVAQGTSGRSYNEQFF.

This chain joins TRBV9 and TRBJ2-2, with TRBD2 identical over 8 bases. Germline-derived CDR1 and CDR2 are SGDLS and YYNGEE. This CDR3 comprises 16 residues. Losses at the gene ends were 0 bases for V and 6 bases for J; bases not matched to a gene: 7. The CDR3 nucleotides read TGTGCCAGCAGCGTAGGGCCAGCGGGAGTCTCCGGGGAGCTGTTTTTT. This encodes CASSVGPAGVSGELFF.

V gene TRBV18 combines with J gene TRBJ2-5, with TRBD2 as a possible D gene (5 bases). This CDR3 contains 14 residues. Trimming shortened V by 0 bases and J by 3 bases, and 8 bases separated the two germline ends. The V gene's germline CDR1 is KGHSH and CDR2 LQKENI. This CDR3 reads CASSPPPREETQYF. The CDR3 DNA reads TGTGCCAGCTCACCACCGCCGAGGGAAGAGACCCAGTACTTC.

V is TRBV28 and J is TRBJ1-2, with D maybe TRBD1 (5 bases). V was trimmed by 5 bases and J by 3 bases, leaving 13 bases between them. The CDR3 runs to 14 residues. The germline V gene encodes CDR1 MDHEN and CDR2 SYDVKM. CDR3 coding DNA: TGTGCCAGCAGTCTGGACACCCTAGACTATGGCTACACCTTC. This codes for CASSLDTLDYGYTF.

This sequence joins TRBV28 and TRBJ2-1; no firm D call. The CDR3 has 12 amino acids. V lost 5 bases and J 10 bases, leaving 12 bases between the germline ends. Per the germline V gene, CDR1 is MDHEN and CDR2 is SYDVKM. CDR3 sequence: CASSPRLAEQFF. The CDR3 DNA is TGTGCCAGCAGTCCTCGGCTGGCCGAGCAGTTCTTC. Full variable domain (remainder filled in from reference TRBV28 and TRBJ2-1): DVKVTQSSRYLVKRTGEKVFLECVQDMDHENMFWYRQDPGLGLRLIYFSYDVKMKEKGDIPEGYSVSREKKERFSLILESASTNQTSMYLCASSPRLAEQFFGPGTRLTVL.

The chain has TRBV7-3 and TRBJ1-1, with unresolved D. From germline, CDR1 is SGHTA and CDR2 FQGTGA. V lost 7 bases, J lost 5 bases, and 17 bases lay in between. The CDR3 is 14 amino acids. The CDR3 nucleotides are TGTGCCAGCAAGATTACGGGGTTAGGTACTGAAGCTTTCTTT. Protein: CASKITGLGTEAFF.

The CDR3 loop reads CASSQPTKRATYEQYF. In nucleotides, the CDR3 is TGCGCCAGCAGCCAACCCACTAAGCGGGCCACCTACGAGCAGTACTTC. The gene calls are TRBV4-1 and TRBJ2-7, with D perhaps TRBD2 (6 bases). Per germline, CDR1 MGHRA and CDR2 YSYEKL. This CDR3 comprises 16 residues. Trimming took off 2 bases at V and 2 bases at J, with 16 bases between the two ends.

This clone has a handful of counts. J is TRBJ2-1 and V is TRBV28, with 11 bases lining up with TRBD2. The CDR3 runs 17 residues. Germline V gene sequence: CDR1 MDHEN, CDR2 SYDVKM. Trimming removed 4 bases from V and 5 bases from J; junction bases left unmatched: 10. CDR3 sequence: CASSWVAGGPVNNEQFF. The CDR3 DNA reads as TGTGCCAGCAGTTGGGTAGCGGGAGGGCCCGTGAACAATGAGCAGTTCTTC.